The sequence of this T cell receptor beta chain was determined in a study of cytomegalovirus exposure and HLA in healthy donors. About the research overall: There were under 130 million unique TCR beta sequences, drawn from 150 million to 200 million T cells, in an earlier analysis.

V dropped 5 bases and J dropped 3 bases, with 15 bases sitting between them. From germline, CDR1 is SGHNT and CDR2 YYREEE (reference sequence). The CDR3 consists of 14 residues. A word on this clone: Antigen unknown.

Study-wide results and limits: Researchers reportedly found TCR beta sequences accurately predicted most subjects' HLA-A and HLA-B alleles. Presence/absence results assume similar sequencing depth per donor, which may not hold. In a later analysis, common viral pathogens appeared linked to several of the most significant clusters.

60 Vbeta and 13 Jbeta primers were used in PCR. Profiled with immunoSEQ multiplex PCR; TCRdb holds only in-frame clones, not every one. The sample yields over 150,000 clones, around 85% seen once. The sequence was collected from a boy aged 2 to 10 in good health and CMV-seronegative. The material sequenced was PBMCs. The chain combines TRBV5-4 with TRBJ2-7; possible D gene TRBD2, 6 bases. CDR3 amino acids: CASSFGGESYEQYF. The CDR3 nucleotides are TGTGCCAGCAGTTTCGGGGGAGAGAGCTACGAGCAGTACTTC.